Listed below are T cell receptor beta chains from one sample, sequenced in a study of cytomegalovirus exposure and HLA in healthy donors. Assay: immunoSEQ multiplex PCR; the TCRdb copy retains only in-frame clones and omits some. The sample carries some 110,000 clones, roughly 12% recorded once. Sequenced: PBMCs. These receptors were collected from a man aged 35 to 55 in good health and CMV-seropositive. The CDR3 runs from the conserved cysteine through the conserved F or W. The D gene is left open where the match is weak. Clone size is given for some rows only: seen once, a few or many times, or a class if the clone is expanded.

V gene,D gene,clone size,J gene,CDR3 DNA,CDR3 protein
TRBV9,TRBD1,.,TRBJ2-2,TGTGCCAGCAGCGGAGCCGGGACAGGACGAACTAACACCGGGGAGCTGTTTTTT,CASSGAGTGRTNTGELFF
TRBV19,TRBD1,few,TRBJ1-1,TGTGCCAGTAGCCACAGGGGCCCGAACACTGAAGCTTTCTTT,CASSHRGPNTEAFF
TRBV10-2,TRBD2,.,TRBJ2-2,TGCGCCACCACCGCGGCGGGAGGGAGGAACGGGGAGCTGTTTTTT,CATTAAGGRNGELFF
TRBV18,TRBD2,.,TRBJ2-1,TGTGCCAGCTCCCCCAGCGGGAGCTCCAGAGCCAACAGTGAGCAGTTCTTC,CASSPSGSSRANSEQFF
TRBV27,.,few,TRBJ1-2,TGTGCCAGCAGTTATAATGGCTACACCTTC,CASSYNGYTF
TRBV6-4,TRBD2,.,TRBJ2-1,TGTGCCAGCAGTGAAACCCATAGCGGGAGCCCCCAAGAGCAGTTCTTC,CASSETHSGSPQEQFF
TRBV7-9,.,.,TRBJ1-2,TGTGCCAGCAGCTTAAAGTCAGAATCCACCATAAACTATGGCTACACCTTC,CASSLKSESTINYGYTF
TRBV28,.,few,TRBJ1-2,TGTGCCAGCAGTCTCGACATCTATGGCTACACCTTC,CASSLDIYGYTF
TRBV10-2,.,.,TRBJ1-5,TGCGCCAGCAGTGAGTCCGGGGGTACCACCAGGGCGCATTTT,CASSESGGTTRAHF
TRBV7-2,.,.,TRBJ2-2,TGTGCCAGCAGCTTCTACCAGAGGACCGGGGAGCTGTTTTTT,CASSFYQRTGELFF
TRBV30,.,.,TRBJ2-1,TGTGCCTGGAGTGTTTTGTCATTGCTAGGTGAGGAGTTCTTC,CAWSVLSLLGEEFF
TRBV11-2,TRBD1,.,TRBJ2-6,TGTGCCAGCAGCTCACCCCCAGGACAGGGGTTTGGGGCCAACGTCCTGACTTTC,CASSSPPGQGFGANVLTF
TRBV6-5,TRBD1,.,TRBJ2-3,TGTGCCAGCAGTACAGGGGTCCCCACAGATACGCAGTATTTT,CASSTGVPTDTQYF
TRBV6-5,TRBD2,.,TRBJ2-7,TGTGCCAGCAGTTTGACTAGCGGAGGCTACGAGCAGTACTTC,CASSLTSGGYEQYF
TRBV20-1,.,few,TRBJ2-5,TGCAGTGCTAGTACAAAAGAGACCCAGTACTTC,CSASTKETQYF
TRBV13,TRBD1,.,TRBJ1-1,TGTGCCAGCAGCTATTTAGGGGGCGTGGCCACTGAAGCTTTCTTT,CASSYLGGVATEAFF
TRBV27,TRBD1,.,TRBJ1-3,TGTGCCAGCAGTCCTGGGACAGGTGGGCGAAACACCATATATTTT,CASSPGTGGRNTIYF
TRBV19,TRBD1,.,TRBJ2-7,TGTGCCAGTAGTACCTCGCCGACAGGGCCTGGAGAGCAGTACTTC,CASSTSPTGPGEQYF
TRBV4-3,TRBD2,.,TRBJ2-3,TGCGCCAGCAGCCAAGGTAGCGGGAGAACAGATACGCAGTATTTT,CASSQGSGRTDTQYF
TRBV30,TRBD1,once,TRBJ2-1,TGTGCCAGACAGGGGAACAATGAGCAGTTCTTC,CARQGNNEQFF
TRBV11-2,.,many,TRBJ2-1,TGTGCCAGCAGCTTAACCCCCAGCTCCTACAATGAGCAGTTCTTC,CASSLTPSSYNEQFF
TRBV9,TRBD1,.,TRBJ2-3,TGTGCCAGCAGCGTAGGAGACAGGGGGAGGACAGATACGCAGTATTTT,CASSVGDRGRTDTQYF
TRBV5-1,TRBD2,.,TRBJ2-3,TGCGCCAGCAGCCTCCGGACTAGCGGGAGAACAGATACGCAGTATTTT,CASSLRTSGRTDTQYF
TRBV10-3,.,.,TRBJ2-7,TGTGCCATCAGTGACCCCGGGATCTCCTATTCTTACGAGCAGTACTTC,CAISDPGISYSYEQYF
TRBV7-9,TRBD2,.,TRBJ2-4,TGTGCCAGCAGCGCCCGGGGAGGGGCCAAAAACATTCAGTACTTC,CASSARGGAKNIQYF
TRBV2,TRBD1,few,TRBJ2-7,TGTGCCAGCAGTGCTCGGACAGGGTTCTACGAGCAGTACTTC,CASSARTGFYEQYF
TRBV6-6,TRBD1,.,TRBJ1-4,TGTGCCAGCAGTTCGGACTACAGGGGTTTGAGTGAAAAACTGTTTTTT,CASSSDYRGLSEKLFF